The next 26 T cell receptor beta chains were all read from a single sample in a study of cytomegalovirus exposure and HLA in healthy donors. The study ran its PCR with 60 Vbeta and 13 Jbeta primers. Sequencing was performed with immunoSEQ multiplex PCR; in TCRdb, only in-frame clones are kept and a portion is missing. The sample shows some 120,000 clones, around 84% of them seen only once. Specimen: PBMCs. The receptors originated from a woman in her forties in good health and CMV-seronegative.

J is TRBJ1-1 and V is TRBV10-2; D unclear. This CDR3 spans 13 amino acids. With 4 bases removed from V and 1 base from J, the gap between germline ends came to 7 bases. Germline values: CDR1 WSHSY, CDR2 SAAADI. Here the CDR3 reads CASSGTENTEAFF. CDR3 sequence (DNA): TGCGCCAGCAGTGGTACAGAGAACACTGAAGCTTTCTTT.

Worth noting for this clone: Relative to the germline gene, one junction end is altered; a read error may explain this. The gene calls are TRBV7-9 and TRBJ1-1; D is unresolved. Germline CDR1 reads SEHNR; CDR2 reads FQNEAQ (reference sequence). The CDR3 spans 15 residues. The DNA for the CDR3 is TGTTCCAGCAGCTTAGCCGGGTCCAGGAGGACTGAAGCTTTCTTT. Its translation: CSSSLAGSRRTEAFF. Full variable domain (remainder filled in from reference TRBV7-9 and TRBJ1-1): DTGVSQNPRHKITKRGQNVTFRCDPISEHNRLYWYRQTLGQGPEFLTYFQNEAQLEKSRLLSDRFSAERPKGSFSTLEIQRTEQGDSAMYLCSSSLAGSRRTEAFFGQGTRLTVV.

The chain carries TRBV28 and TRBJ1-2; 7 bases line up with TRBD1. This CDR3 has 14 amino acids. J was trimmed by 4 bases and V by 6 bases; bases with no gene match: 8. CDR1 and CDR2 from the germline V gene are MDHEN and SYDVKM. CDR3 nucleotides: TGTGCCAGCAGCCACGAGGCAGGGGGCTATGGCTACACCTTC. It specifies CASSHEAGGYGYTF.

The J gene is TRBJ1-5, the V gene TRBV5-8, with 8 bases lining up with TRBD1. Germline assignment: CDR1 SGHTS and CDR2 YDEGEE. V lost 4 bases to trimming and J lost 0 bases; unmatched junction nucleotides: 6. This CDR3 spans 16 amino acids. For the CDR3, the DNA is TGTGCCAGCAGCCTAAGGACAGGGTATAGCAATCAGCCCCAGCATTTT. It is translated as CASSLRTGYSNQPQHF. Variable domain in full (rest from reference TRBV5-8 and TRBJ1-5): EAGVTQSPTHLIKTRGQQATLRCSPISGHTSVYWYQQALGLGLQFLLWYDEGEERNRGNFPPRFSGRQFPNYSSELNVNALELEDSALYLCASSLRTGYSNQPQHFGDGTRLSIL.

The chain has TRBV10-3 and TRBJ2-7; 11 bases are shared with TRBD2. V lost 6 bases and J lost 3; bases outside the gene matches: 4. The CDR3 has 14 residues. CDR1 ENHRY and CDR2 SYGVKD come from the germline V gene. The CDR3 nucleotides read TGTGCCATCAGGGAAACTAGCGGGAGCTACGAGCAGTACTTC. Its protein is CAIRETSGSYEQYF.

The chain combines TRBV4-3 with TRBJ1-2, with D maybe TRBD1 (6 bases). Per germline, CDR1 LGHNA and CDR2 YSLEER. The V end lost 2 bases, the J end lost 6 bases, and 25 bases lay between the germline ends. CDR3 length: 18 amino acids. The CDR3 region is CASSQTTRGAARIHGYTF. The CDR3 DNA reads as TGCGCCAGCAGCCAAACCACCCGGGGGGCGGCACGAATCCATGGCTACACCTTC.

This clone was counted between two and nine times. The gene calls are TRBV6-6 and TRBJ1-4; tentative D call: TRBD1 (5 bases). The CDR3 totals 14 residues. From germline, CDR1 is MNHNY and CDR2 SVGAGI (reference sequence). The germline V and J ends were trimmed by 8 bases and 1 base, with 11 bases remaining between them. The CDR3: CASCRDLTNEKLFF. The CDR3 coding sequence is TGTGCCAGCTGCAGGGATCTAACTAATGAAAAACTGTTTTTT.

The chain couples TRBV18 to TRBJ2-5; 10 bases align to TRBD1. With 6 bases clipped from V and 3 bases from J, the junction kept 4 bases outside the gene matches. The CDR3 is 14 amino acids. Germline V CDR1 and CDR2: KGHSH, LQKENI. This chain's CDR3 is CASSLGTGEETQYF. As DNA, the CDR3 is TGTGCCAGCTCCCTGGGGACAGGGGAAGAGACCCAGTACTTC. The full variable domain, its missing parts supplied by reference TRBV18 and TRBJ2-5, is NAGVMQNPRHLVRRRGQEARLRCSPMKGHSHVYWYRQLPEEGLKFMVYLQKENIIDESGMPKERFSAEFPKEGPSILRIQQVVRGDSAAYFCASSLGTGEETQYFGPGTRLLVL.

On this clone itself: This sample also contains other DNA sequences that code for the same CDR3. The chain is built from TRBV7-9 and TRBJ1-1; 10 nucleotides agree with TRBD1. V shed 3 bases, J shed 1 base, and the junction held 2 bases outside the gene matches. Germline loops: CDR1 SEHNR, CDR2 FQNEAQ (reference sequence). This CDR3 spans 15 amino acids. DNA for the CDR3: TGTGCCAGCAGCTTGGGGACAGGGGCGAACACTGAAGCTTTCTTT. Translated: CASSLGTGANTEAFF. The variable domain in full, with the rest retrieved from reference TRBV7-9 and TRBJ1-1, is DTGVSQNPRHKITKRGQNVTFRCDPISEHNRLYWYRQTLGQGPEFLTYFQNEAQLEKSRLLSDRFSAERPKGSFSTLEIQRTEQGDSAMYLCASSLGTGANTEAFFGQGTRLTVV.

V usage is TRBV6-1 and J usage is TRBJ1-2; D remains ambiguous. This CDR3 has 11 amino acids. Trimming took off 4 bases at V and 5 bases at J, with 5 bases between the two ends. Germline V gene data show CDR1 as MNHNS and CDR2 as SASEGT. CDR3 sequence: CASSGYYGYTF. CDR3 sequence (DNA): TGTGCCAGCAGTGGTTATTATGGCTACACCTTC.

This chain links TRBV7-6 with TRBJ2-1; tentatively, D is TRBD2 (6 bases). The V and J ends lost 1 base and 8 bases respectively, with 18 bases between them. The CDR3 consists of 16 residues. Looked up from germline, CDR1 is SGHVS and CDR2 is FNYEAQ. CDR3 in amino acids: CASSLGAGLILHEQFF. The CDR3, as DNA: TGTGCCAGCAGCTTAGGGGCGGGACTCATTCTCCATGAGCAGTTCTTC. Based on the CDR3 plus reference TRBV7-6 and TRBJ2-1, the full variable domain is GAGVSQSPRYKVTKRGQDVALRCDPISGHVSLYWYRQALGQGPEFLTYFNYEAQQDKSGLPNDRFSAERPEGSISTLTIQRTEQRDSAMYRCASSLGAGLILHEQFFGPGTRLTVL.

This rearrangement joins TRBV15 to TRBJ2-5; TRBD1 matches 7 bases. Germline CDR1 and CDR2: LNHNV and YYDKDF (reference sequence). J lost 2 bases, V lost 0 bases, and 6 bases had no gene match. The CDR3 is 16 amino acids. CDR3 region: CATSRDPGTVQETQYF. CDR3 DNA sequence: TGTGCCACCAGCAGAGATCCGGGGACAGTTCAAGAGACCCAGTACTTC.

This clone was recorded only once. V usage is TRBV4-3 and J usage is TRBJ2-1, with TRBD2 identical over 13 bases. The CDR3 has 15 amino acids. Germline V gene sequence: CDR1 LGHNA, CDR2 YSLEER. V lost 6 bases and J lost 9; bases outside the gene matches: 8. This CDR3 reads CASRPGLAGFGEQFF. CDR3 sequence (DNA): TGCGCCAGCAGACCGGGACTAGCGGGATTTGGTGAGCAGTTCTTC.

About this clone: An end of the junction differs from the germline gene, which may be a read error. The chain uses TRBV5-6 and TRBJ1-2; 8 nucleotides line up with TRBD1. The CDR3 totals 13 residues. Germline values: CDR1 SGHDT, CDR2 YYEEEE. CDR3 sequence: CANSSWTGTGYTF. CDR3 nucleotide sequence: TGTGCCAACAGCTCCTGGACAGGGACTGGCTACACCTTC.

The chain recombines TRBV11-2 with TRBJ1-1, with 7 bases that match TRBD1. V shed 4 bases, J shed 1 base, and the junction held 0 bases outside the gene matches. The germline CDR1 and CDR2 sequences are SGHAT and FQNNGV. The CDR3 runs to 13 residues. CDR3 amino acids: CASSWDRNTEAFF. CDR3 bases: TGTGCCAGCAGCTGGGACAGGAACACTGAAGCTTTCTTT.

The V call is TRBV7-9, the J call TRBJ1-2; TRBD1 matches 7 bases. The CDR3 length is 13 residues. Germline V CDR1 and CDR2: SEHNR, FQNEAQ (reference sequence). J gave up 6 bases and V 6 bases, and 7 bases lay outside the gene matches. CDR3 loop: CASRLTGEHGYTF. CDR3 nucleotides: TGTGCCAGCAGATTAACAGGGGAACATGGCTACACCTTC.

The chain uses TRBV2 and TRBJ2-1; 9 bases are shared with TRBD1. CDR3 length equals 15 residues. CDR1 and CDR2 (germline): SNHLY, FYNNEI. J gave up 0 bases and V 8 bases, and 5 bases lay outside the gene matches. The CDR3 region is CASEADRGSYNEQFF. The CDR3 DNA follows: TGTGCCAGCGAAGCGGACAGGGGCTCCTACAATGAGCAGTTCTTC.

The chain is built from TRBV28 and TRBJ1-2; no definite D call. This CDR3 has 17 residues. V shed 5 bases and J shed 1 base, with 20 bases lying between them. Germline V gives CDR1 MDHEN, CDR2 SYDVKM. CDR3 protein: CASSPPRAESHNYGYTF. CDR3 coding DNA: TGTGCCAGCAGTCCCCCCCGAGCGGAGTCACATAACTATGGCTACACCTTC.

J is TRBJ2-1 and V is TRBV13, with a weak D call TRBD1 (5 bases). V was trimmed by 4 bases and J by 12 bases, leaving 13 bases between them. The CDR3 extends over 12 amino acids. Germline CDR1 reads PRHDT; CDR2 reads FYEKMQ (reference sequence). CDR3 nucleotides: TGTGCCAGCAGCTCACAGGTTATGGGGCAGTTCTTC. This codes for CASSSQVMGQFF.

V gene TRBV21-1 combines with J gene TRBJ1-3; the table gives TRBD1 as D, unverified against the DNA. TRBV21-1 is a listed pseudogene. This CDR3 has 15 residues. CDR3 in amino acids: CASSLHVRGENTIYF. CDR3 nucleotides: TGTGCCAGCAGCCTCCACGTCAGGGGGGAAAACACCATATATTTT.

V and J are TRBV4-3 and TRBJ1-2, with D possibly matching TRBD1 (6 bases). Germline V lookup: CDR1 LGHNA, CDR2 YSLEER. V lost 0 bases and J 2 bases, leaving 10 bases between the germline ends. CDR3 length: 15 amino acids. CDR3 residues: CASSQDLQGNYGYTF. CDR3 sequence (DNA): TGCGCCAGCAGCCAAGACCTACAGGGAAACTATGGCTACACCTTC.

The genes are TRBV19 and TRBJ2-5; 7 positions match TRBD2. Gene TRBJ2-7 matches the end of the DNA better, so the J call may be wrong. Germline assignment: CDR1 LNHDA and CDR2 SQIVND (reference sequence). CDR3 length: 16 residues. The CDR3 spells CASSIGRAGASYEQYF. The DNA of the CDR3 is TGTGCCAGTAGTATAGGTAGGGCGGGAGCTTCCTACGAGCAGTACTTC.

This sequence joins TRBV12-5 and TRBJ1-2, with unresolved D. The CDR3 spans 13 residues. V lost 5 bases, J lost 7 bases, and 14 bases lay in between. Germline CDR1 and CDR2: LGHNT and FRNRAP. CDR3 bases: TGTGCTAGTGGTAAGGAGGGCGCTATTGGCTACACCTTC. The encoded protein is CASGKEGAIGYTF.

The genes are TRBV7-2 and TRBJ2-3, with 8 bases lining up with TRBD2. Germline V gene lookup returns CDR1 SGHTA and CDR2 FQGNSA. Unmatched junction bases numbered 9, after V lost 1 base and J lost 3 bases. The length of the CDR3 is 17 residues. The CDR3 DNA sequence: TGTGCCAGCAGCTTAGGGGCGAGCGGGAGTGGAACAGATACGCAGTATTTT. Translation gives CASSLGASGSGTDTQYF.

This clone was counted only a few times. The gene calls are TRBV7-2 and TRBJ2-5; D is possibly TRBD2 (6 bases). Looked up from germline, CDR1 is SGHTA and CDR2 is FQGNSA. V gave up 3 bases and J gave up 4 bases, with 9 bases separating them. CDR3 length: 13 residues. The CDR3 bases are TGTGCCAGCAGCTTCGGACTATCAGAGACCCAGTACTTC. The encoded protein is CASSFGLSETQYF.

The genes are TRBV5-6 and TRBJ1-2; D uncertain. CDR1 SGHDT and CDR2 YYEEEE come from the germline V gene. The CDR3 spans 13 residues. V shed 4 bases and J shed 4 bases, with 11 bases lying between them. CDR3 protein: CASSRGGSYGYTF. The CDR3 DNA is TGTGCCAGCAGCCGCGGAGGTTCCTATGGCTACACCTTC.